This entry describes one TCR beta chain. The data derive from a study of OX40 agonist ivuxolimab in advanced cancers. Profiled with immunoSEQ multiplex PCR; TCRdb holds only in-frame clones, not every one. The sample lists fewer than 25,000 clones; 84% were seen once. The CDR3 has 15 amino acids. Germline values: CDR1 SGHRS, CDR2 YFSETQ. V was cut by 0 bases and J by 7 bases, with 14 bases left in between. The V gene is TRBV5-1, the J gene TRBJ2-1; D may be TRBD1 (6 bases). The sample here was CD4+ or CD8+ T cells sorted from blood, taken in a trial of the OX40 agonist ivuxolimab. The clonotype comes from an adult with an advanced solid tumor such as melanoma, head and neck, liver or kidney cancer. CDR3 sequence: CASSLDWTASNEQFF. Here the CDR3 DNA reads TGCGCCAGCAGCTTGGATTGGACAGCCAGTAATGAGCAGTTCTTC.